These 12 T cell receptor beta chains share one sample of origin, sequenced in a study of T cell responses to AZD1222 COVID-19 vaccine. Sequencing was performed with immunoSEQ multiplex PCR; in TCRdb, only in-frame clones are kept and a portion is missing. The sample lists about 130,000 clones; approximately 85% were seen once. This specimen consisted of peripheral blood, obtained on day 0 of AZD1222 vaccination. The origin of the receptors is an adult in good health.

J is TRBJ2-2 and V is TRBV5-1; 8 positions match TRBD2. Trimming took 2 bases from V and 5 from J; bases not matched to a gene: 2. The CDR3 has 14 residues. Germline CDR1 SGHRS, CDR2 YFSETQ. CDR3 region: CASSFTSGTGELFF. The CDR3 coding sequence is TGCGCCAGCAGCTTTACTAGCGGTACCGGGGAGCTGTTTTTT. Full variable domain (missing parts from reference TRBV5-1 and TRBJ2-2): KAGVTQTPRYLIKTRGQQVTLSCSPISGHRSVSWYQQTPGQGLQFLFEYFSETQRNKGNFPGRFSGRQFSNSRSEMNVSTLELGDSALYLCASSFTSGTGELFFGEGSRLTVL.

The chain combines TRBV19 with TRBJ1-5, with D perhaps TRBD1 (6 bases). The CDR3 extends over 17 amino acids. With 3 bases removed from V and 4 bases from J, the gap between germline ends came to 19 bases. Looked up from germline, CDR1 is LNHDA and CDR2 is SQIVND (reference sequence). Written as DNA, the CDR3 is TGTGCCAGTAGTATCCGGGAGGCAGGGGCGCCTAATCAGCCCCAGCATTTT. This encodes CASSIREAGAPNQPQHF. Full variable domain (missing parts from reference TRBV19 and TRBJ1-5): DGGITQSPKYLFRKEGQNVTLSCEQNLNHDAMYWYRQDPGQGLRLIYYSQIVNDFQKGDIAEGYSVSREKKESFPLTVTSAQKNPTAFYLCASSIREAGAPNQPQHFGDGTRLSIL.

The J gene is TRBJ1-1, the V gene TRBV19; weak D call: TRBD1 (6 bases). Trimming left V 3 bases short and J 3 bases short, with 14 bases between. The germline gives CDR1 LNHDA, CDR2 SQIVND (reference sequence). CDR3 length: 15 residues. CDR3 in DNA: TGTGCCAGTAGTATGATAGCAGGGGTGGACACTGAAGCTTTCTTT. It translates to CASSMIAGVDTEAFF.

The rearrangement uses TRBV29-1 and TRBJ1-2, with TRBD1 matching 7 bases. With V trimmed by 6 bases and J by 2 bases, 9 bases remained unmatched. This CDR3 is built from 14 residues. Per the germline V gene, CDR1 is SQVTM and CDR2 is ANQGSEA. This chain's CDR3 is CSVFPTGSNYGYTF. DNA for the CDR3: TGCAGCGTCTTTCCGACAGGGAGCAACTATGGCTACACCTTC.

The chain has TRBV7-3 and TRBJ2-1, with D uncertain. The germline V gene encodes CDR1 SGHTA and CDR2 FQGTGA. The V end was cut by 4 bases, the J end by 7 bases, with 14 bases between. The CDR3 is made up of 14 amino acids. CDR3 nucleotides: TGTGCCAGCAGCTCCTCGCCCGGTCAGAATGAGCAGTTCTTC. Encoded protein: CASSSSPGQNEQFF. Filled out from reference TRBV7-3 and TRBJ2-1, the complete variable domain reads GAGVSQTPSNKVTEKGKYVELRCDPISGHTALYWYRQSLGQGPEFLIYFQGTGAADDSGLPNDRFFAVRPEGSVSTLKIQRTERGDSAVYLCASSSSPGQNEQFFGPGTRLTVL.

This chain joins TRBV30 and TRBJ2-1; TRBD2 might be the D (5 bases). Looked up from germline, CDR1 is GTSNPN and CDR2 is SVGIG (reference sequence). V lost 1 base, J lost 0 bases, and 10 bases lay in between. The length of the CDR3 is 15 residues. The CDR3 DNA reads as TGTGCCTGGAGTGCTTCCGGGATCTCCTACAATGAGCAGTTCTTC. Its translation is CAWSASGISYNEQFF. Supplemented by reference TRBV30 and TRBJ2-1, the full variable domain reads SQTIHQWPATLVQPVGSPLSLECTVEGTSNPNLYWYRQAAGRGLQLLFYSVGIGQISSEVPQNLSASRPQDRQFILSSKKLLLSDSGFYLCAWSASGISYNEQFFGPGTRLTVL.

This clone was counted only a few times. V usage is TRBV18 and J usage is TRBJ1-1; TRBD1 might be the D (6 bases). The germline V gene encodes CDR1 KGHSH and CDR2 LQKENI. This CDR3 has 16 residues. V dropped 0 bases and J dropped 1 base, with 12 bases sitting between them. In nucleotides, the CDR3 is TGTGCCAGCTCACCACCCCGGGGGGCGGGGAACACTGAAGCTTTCTTT. Protein sequence: CASSPPRGAGNTEAFF.

This chain uses TRBV7-9 with TRBJ2-4, with D tentatively TRBD1 or TRBD2 (5 bases each). There are 17 residues in the CDR3. V lost 5 bases, J lost 2 bases, and 19 bases lay in between. Germline V CDR1 and CDR2: SEHNR, FQNEAQ (reference sequence). CDR3 loop: CASSPPGPILTKNIQYF. In nucleotides, the CDR3 is TGTGCCAGCAGCCCGCCGGGACCTATCCTTACCAAAAACATTCAGTACTTC.

The V and J genes are TRBV18 and TRBJ1-4; D ambiguous. CDR1 and CDR2 from the germline V gene are KGHSH and LQKENI. The ends were cut back, 2 bases at V and 2 bases at J, with 6 bases in the middle. The CDR3 is made up of 14 amino acids. For the CDR3, the DNA is TGTGCCAGCTCACCAGACTTGACTAATGAAAAACTGTTTTTT. This encodes CASSPDLTNEKLFF.

The chain carries TRBV18 and TRBJ1-1; possibly TRBD1 for D (6 bases). The CDR3 is made up of 15 amino acids. The germline V gene encodes CDR1 KGHSH and CDR2 LQKENI. V lost 4 bases and J 1 base, leaving 13 bases between the germline ends. The CDR3 reads CASSLGDIKNTEAFF. In DNA, the CDR3 is TGTGCCAGCTCACTAGGGGACATCAAGAACACTGAAGCTTTCTTT.

This clone was seen a few times. This rearrangement joins TRBV30 to TRBJ1-5; D is ambiguous. Germline V gene data show CDR1 as GTSNPN and CDR2 as SVGIG (reference sequence). V was trimmed by 2 bases and J by 3 bases, leaving 11 bases between them. This CDR3 comprises 14 residues. The CDR3 DNA reads as TGTGCCTGGAGTCTGAGCCGGGCCAATCAGCCCCAGCATTTT. This codes for CAWSLSRANQPQHF.

This chain joins TRBV7-8 and TRBJ1-2; 7 positions agree with TRBD1. The germline V gene encodes CDR1 SGHVS and CDR2 FQNEAQ. The junction had 7 bases not matched to a gene; V was cut back by 5 bases and J by 4 bases. The CDR3 covers 14 residues. CDR3 DNA sequence: TGTGCCAGCAGCCCAGACAGGGCTTCCTATGGCTACACCTTC. Protein: CASSPDRASYGYTF. The variable domain in full, completed from reference TRBV7-8 and TRBJ1-2, reads GAGVSQSPRYKVAKRGQDVALRCDPISGHVSLFWYQQALGQGPEFLTYFQNEAQLDKSGLPSDRFFAERPEGSVSTLKIQRTQQEDSAVYLCASSPDRASYGYTFGSGTRLTVV.